Below, 3 T cell receptor beta chains from the same sample are listed, as sequenced in a study of blood T cell repertoires in COVID-19. Here immunoSEQ multiplex PCR was the method, and the copy in TCRdb shows in-frame clones only, minus some. The sample carries 140,000 to 150,000 clones, around 80% recorded once. Sequencing was performed on peripheral blood. The receptors stem from a man in his 70s who had recovered from COVID-19.

This clone has a single count. The chain recombines TRBV27 with TRBJ2-7, with 7 bases identical to TRBD2. Germline-derived CDR1 and CDR2 are MNHEY and SMNVEV (reference sequence). The CDR3 consists of 15 residues. Trimming removed 8 bases from V and 3 bases from J; junction bases left unmatched: 13. Here the CDR3 reads CASGPPGGVYYEQYF. In DNA, the CDR3 is TGTGCCAGCGGGCCTCCGGGGGGTGTCTACTACGAGCAGTACTTC.

A single count supports this clone. This chain connects TRBV27 to TRBJ2-3, with TRBD1 identical over 8 bases. V shed 7 bases, J shed 2 bases, and the junction held 5 bases outside the gene matches. Germline loops: CDR1 MNHEY, CDR2 SMNVEV (reference sequence). This CDR3 contains 14 residues. The CDR3 region is CASKTDRVTDTQYF. CDR3 nucleotides: TGTGCCAGCAAGACGGACAGGGTCACAGATACGCAGTATTTT.

The V call is TRBV3-1 (or the pseudogene TRBV3-2), the J call TRBJ1-2; 11 nucleotides agree with TRBD1. The CDR3 length is 14 residues. The germline CDR1 and CDR2 sequences are LGHDT and YNNKEL (reference sequence). After removal of 3 bases from V and 9 bases from J, the junction contained 6 bases not matched to a gene. In DNA form, the CDR3 reads TGTGCCAGCAGCCATGGGGACAGGGGGAGAAGCTACACCTTC. Amino acids: CASSHGDRGRSYTF.